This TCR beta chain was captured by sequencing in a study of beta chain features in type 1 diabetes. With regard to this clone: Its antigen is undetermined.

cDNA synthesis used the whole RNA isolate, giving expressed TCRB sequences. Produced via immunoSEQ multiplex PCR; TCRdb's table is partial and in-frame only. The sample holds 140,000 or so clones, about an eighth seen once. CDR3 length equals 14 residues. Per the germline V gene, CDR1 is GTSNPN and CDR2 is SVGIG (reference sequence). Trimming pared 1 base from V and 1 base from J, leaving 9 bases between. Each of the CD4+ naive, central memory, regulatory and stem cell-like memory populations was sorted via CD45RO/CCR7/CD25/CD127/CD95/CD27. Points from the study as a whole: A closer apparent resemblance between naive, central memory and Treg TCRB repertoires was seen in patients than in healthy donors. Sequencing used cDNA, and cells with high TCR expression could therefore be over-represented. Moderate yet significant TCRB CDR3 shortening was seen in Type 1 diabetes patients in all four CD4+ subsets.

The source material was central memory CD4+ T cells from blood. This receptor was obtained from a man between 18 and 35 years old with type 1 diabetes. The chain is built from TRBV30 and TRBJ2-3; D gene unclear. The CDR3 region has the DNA TGTGCCTGGAGTGAGTGGCGGCGCACAGATACGCAGTATTTT. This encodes CAWSEWRRTDTQYF.